This is a list of T cell receptor beta chains from one sample in a study of beta chain features in type 1 diabetes. Sequencing was performed with immunoSEQ multiplex PCR; in TCRdb, only in-frame clones are kept and a portion is missing. The sample records a few hundred thousand clones, about 18% being singletons. The material sequenced was naive CD4+ T cells from blood. The receptors shown here come from a woman between 18 and 29 years old in good health. Both conserved end residues are part of each CDR3. D genes are given only for firm matches. Expanded clones are given a class, and other clones once, few, many or no size at all.

J	length	size	V	D	CDR3	DNA
TRBJ2-5	16	-	TRBV9	TRBD2	CASSAILAGGPETQYF	TGTGCCAGCAGCGCCATACTAGCGGGGGGGCCAGAGACCCAGTACTTC
TRBJ2-7	13	few	TRBV9	-	CASSVRGNAKQYF	TGTGCCAGCAGCGTAAGGGGCAATGCCAAGCAGTACTTC
TRBJ2-3	11	few	TRBV5-1	-	CASSFEGTQYF	TGCGCCAGCAGCTTCGAGGGTACGCAGTATTTT
TRBJ2-5	15	-	TRBV5-1	TRBD2	CASSLKLAGGETQYF	TGCGCCAGCAGCTTGAAGCTAGCGGGAGGAGAGACCCAGTACTTC
TRBJ2-7	15	-	TRBV11-3	-	CASSLYDRGYYEQYF	TGTGCCAGCAGCTTATATGACCGGGGTTACTACGAGCAGTACTTC
TRBJ1-2	14	few	TRBV25-1	TRBD1	CASRGDRANYGYTF	TGTGCCAGCAGAGGGGACAGAGCTAACTATGGCTACACCTTC
TRBJ1-1	14	few	TRBV25-1	TRBD1	CASSERQGLGGAFF	TGTGCCAGCAGTGAAAGACAGGGGTTGGGAGGAGCTTTCTTT
TRBJ1-5	14	-	TRBV6-6	TRBD1	CASRLGQGLQPQHF	TGTGCCAGCAGGCTGGGACAGGGGCTTCAGCCCCAGCATTTT
TRBJ1-1	16	-	TRBV5-1	-	CASSLVAGVMNTEAFF	TGCGCCAGCAGCTTGGTGGCAGGGGTTATGAACACTGAAGCTTTCTTT
TRBJ2-1	17	-	TRBV30	TRBD1	CAWSVWGLGTGAGEQFF	TGTGCCTGGAGTGTATGGGGGCTAGGGACAGGGGCCGGTGAGCAGTTCTTC
TRBJ2-3	14	-	TRBV7-2	-	CASSPRSYPYTQYF	TGTGCCAGCAGCCCCCGCTCCTATCCTTATACGCAGTATTTT
TRBJ2-1	15	-	TRBV5-1	-	CASRGTGYSYNEQFF	TGCGCCAGCAGAGGCACAGGGTACTCCTACAATGAGCAGTTCTTC
TRBJ2-5	14	few	TRBV5-1	TRBD2	CASSLSSGEETQYF	TGCGCCAGCAGCTTGTCTAGCGGGGAAGAGACCCAGTACTTC
TRBJ1-1	14	-	TRBV2	TRBD1	CASSPGQGPTEAFF	TGTGCCAGCAGCCCTGGACAGGGGCCCACTGAAGCTTTCTTT
TRBJ2-1	16	once	TRBV5-1	TRBD2	CASSLVSGSSYNEQFF	TGCGCCAGCAGCTTGGTAAGCGGGAGCTCCTACAATGAGCAGTTCTTC
TRBJ2-1	15	few	TRBV19	-	CASSIRAVLENEQFF	TGTGCCAGTAGTATTAGAGCGGTCCTTGAAAATGAGCAGTTCTTC
TRBJ1-5	14	few	TRBV6-5	TRBD1	CASSPQGTNQPQHF	TGTGCCAGCAGCCCACAGGGGACCAATCAGCCCCAGCATTTT
TRBJ1-2	15	-	TRBV18	TRBD1	CASSPQGTGSYGYTF	TGTGCCAGCTCACCCCAAGGGACAGGTTCCTATGGCTACACCTTC
TRBJ2-2	15	-	TRBV7-2	-	CASSLFTGHTGELFF	TGTGCCAGCAGCTTATTCACAGGGCACACCGGGGAGCTGTTTTTT
TRBJ2-2	11	-	TRBV4-1	-	CASSQFRELFF	TGCGCCAGCAGCCAATTCAGGGAGCTGTTTTTT
TRBJ1-6	15	-	TRBV7-2	TRBD1	CASSLEDRGNSPLHF	TGTGCCAGCAGCTTAGAAGACAGGGGCAATTCACCCCTCCACTTT
TRBJ1-3	13	-	TRBV19	-	CASSQLLGNTIYF	TGTGCCAGTAGTCAACTCCTTGGAAACACCATATATTTT
TRBJ2-4	16	-	TRBV6-6	-	CASSYSRWKGEGIQYF	TGTGCCAGCAGTTACTCGAGGTGGAAGGGGGAAGGCATTCAGTACTTC
TRBJ2-3	15	-	TRBV7-2	-	CASSLNRVLGDTQYF	TGTGCCAGCAGCTTAAACAGGGTTCTTGGCGATACGCAGTATTTT
TRBJ2-2	16	few	TRBV12-5	TRBD1	CASGSWTGRVNGELFF	TGTGCTAGTGGATCTTGGACAGGGCGGGTCAACGGGGAGCTGTTTTTT
TRBJ2-2	16	-	TRBV6-1	TRBD2	CASGDWGGRRSGELFF	TGTGCCAGCGGTGATTGGGGGGGAAGAAGGTCCGGGGAGCTGTTTTTT
TRBJ2-7	14	-	TRBV30	TRBD1	CAWKLRDRSYEQYF	TGTGCCTGGAAATTGAGGGACAGAAGCTACGAGCAGTACTTC
TRBJ2-5	13	-	TRBV7-6	-	CASSSPGEETQYF	TGTGCCAGCAGCTCCCCGGGAGAAGAGACCCAGTACTTC
TRBJ2-7	15	-	TRBV5-1	TRBD1	CASSLAGQGHYEQYF	TGCGCCAGCAGCTTGGCAGGACAGGGGCACTACGAGCAGTACTTC
TRBJ2-6	16	-	TRBV5-1	TRBD1	CASSSGQGAGANVLTF	TGCGCCAGCAGCTCGGGACAGGGGGCTGGGGCCAACGTCCTGACTTTC
TRBJ2-4	16	-	TRBV4-1	TRBD2	CASSPVTSGREGIQYF	TGCGCCAGCAGCCCGGTCACTAGCGGAAGGGAGGGCATTCAGTACTTC
TRBJ1-1	15	few	TRBV7-2	-	CASSIGGTLNTEAFF	TGTGCCAGCAGCATCGGAGGGACGTTGAACACTGAAGCTTTCTTT
TRBJ2-5	14	-	TRBV11-3	-	CASSPLERQETQYF	TGTGCCAGCAGCCCCCTTGAGCGGCAAGAGACCCAGTACTTC
TRBJ2-3	13	-	TRBV9	-	CASSQQVSDTQYF	TGTGCCAGCAGCCAACAGGTCTCAGATACGCAGTATTTT
TRBJ1-1	15	few	TRBV7-9	TRBD1	CASSLEQGANTEAFF	TGTGCCAGCAGCCTCGAACAGGGGGCGAACACTGAAGCTTTCTTT
TRBJ2-7	16	few	TRBV30	TRBD1	CAWSVPGTGGSYEQYF	TGTGCCTGGAGTGTACCCGGGACAGGGGGTTCCTACGAGCAGTACTTC
TRBJ1-1	13	-	TRBV5-1	-	CASSSPMNTEAFF	TGCGCCAGCAGCTCCCCCATGAACACTGAAGCTTTCTTT
TRBJ2-1	14	few	TRBV6-5	TRBD2	CASSYRGDRDEQFF	TGTGCCAGCAGTTACCGGGGGGATCGGGATGAGCAGTTCTTC
TRBJ1-2	13	-	TRBV29-1	TRBD1	CSVPDRAYYGYTF	TGCAGCGTTCCGGACAGGGCCTACTATGGCTACACCTTC
TRBJ1-1	14	few	TRBV30	-	CAWMWASVKTEAFF	TGTGCCTGGATGTGGGCCAGTGTTAAGACTGAAGCTTTCTTT
TRBJ1-1	13	-	TRBV30	TRBD1	CAWSRGRNTEAFF	TGTGCCTGGAGCAGGGGGCGGAACACTGAAGCTTTCTTT
TRBJ2-1	15	-	TRBV21-1	-	CASSKGTSGYNEQFF	TGTGCCAGCAGCAAAGGGACTAGCGGTTACAATGAGCAGTTCTTC
TRBJ2-7	14	few	TRBV7-9	-	CASSFDRWAYEQYF	TGTGCCAGCAGCTTTGACAGGTGGGCCTACGAGCAGTACTTC
TRBJ1-2	11	-	TRBV30	TRBD1	CASYRGGGYTF	TGTGCCTCATACAGGGGGGGTGGCTACACCTTC
TRBJ2-1	14	-	TRBV5-4	TRBD1	CASSPKTGVNEQFF	TGTGCCAGCAGCCCGAAGACAGGGGTAAATGAGCAGTTCTTC
TRBJ2-1	12	few	TRBV29-1	-	CSVDSQGNEQFF	TGCAGCGTTGATTCGCAGGGCAATGAGCAGTTCTTC
TRBJ2-5	14	-	TRBV7-2	TRBD2	CASSSQAGAETQYF	TGTGCCAGCAGCTCACAAGCGGGAGCCGAGACCCAGTACTTC
TRBJ1-5	14	few	TRBV5-1	-	CASSPGQGNQPQHF	TGCGCCAGCAGCCCCGGACAAGGCAATCAGCCCCAGCATTTT
TRBJ2-7	16	-	TRBV4-1	-	CASSQFHRRGNYEQYF	TGCGCCAGCAGCCAGTTCCATCGACGGGGAAACTACGAGCAGTACTTC